This is a list of T cell receptor beta chains from one sample in a study of blood T cell repertoires in COVID-19. The table came from immunoSEQ multiplex PCR; TCRdb's copy has only in-frame clones and leaves some out. The data show 300,000 to 450,000 clones, with less than 85% seen just once and under 4% held by the top ten. Material: peripheral blood. These receptors all come from a woman aged 18-29 years with acute or convalescent COVID-19. Both conserved end residues are part of each CDR3. Each record gives: J gene, V gene, D gene, clone size, CDR3 protein, CDR3 DNA. The D gene is left open where the match is weak. Part of the rows lack a size; the others show once, few, many or a class for expanded clones.

j_gene: TRBJ1-2
v_gene: TRBV7-8
d_gene: TRBD1
abundance: .
CDR3aa: CASSLAGQESEGYTF
CDR3nt: TGTGCCAGCAGCTTAGCGGGACAGGAAAGCGAGGGCTACACCTTC

j_gene: TRBJ2-1
v_gene: TRBV24-1
d_gene: .
abundance: .
CDR3aa: CATSDPFGSDSNEQFF
CDR3nt: TGTGCCACCAGTGACCCTTTCGGGAGTGATTCCAATGAGCAGTTCTTC

j_gene: TRBJ1-3
v_gene: TRBV6-1
d_gene: .
abundance: few
CDR3aa: CASSESSSSGNTIYF
CDR3nt: TGTGCCAGCAGTGAATCTTCGAGCTCTGGAAACACCATATATTTT

j_gene: TRBJ2-1
v_gene: TRBV29-1
d_gene: TRBD1
abundance: .
CDR3aa: CSVRDSYNEQFF
CDR3nt: TGCAGCGTCCGGGACAGCTACAATGAGCAGTTCTTC

j_gene: TRBJ1-1
v_gene: TRBV11-3
d_gene: .
abundance: .
CDR3aa: CASSFTQNTEAFF
CDR3nt: TGTGCCAGCAGCTTTACACAAAACACTGAAGCTTTCTTT

j_gene: TRBJ1-2
v_gene: TRBV19
d_gene: .
abundance: .
CDR3aa: CASIFTSAANYGYTF
CDR3nt: TGTGCCAGTATTTTTACGAGCGCCGCTAACTATGGCTACACCTTC

j_gene: TRBJ2-1
v_gene: TRBV3-1/TRBV3-2
d_gene: TRBD2
abundance: .
CDR3aa: CASSQGLAGVDEQFF
CDR3nt: TGTGCCAGCAGCCAAGGGCTAGCGGGAGTCGATGAGCAGTTCTTC

j_gene: TRBJ2-7
v_gene: TRBV19
d_gene: TRBD2
abundance: once
CDR3aa: CASTPAGGGTYEQYF
CDR3nt: TGTGCCAGTACCCCCGCAGGCGGGGGAACCTACGAGCAGTACTTC

j_gene: TRBJ1-2
v_gene: TRBV2
d_gene: .
abundance: .
CDR3aa: CASSEALLGTDYGYTF
CDR3nt: TGTGCCAGCAGTGAAGCGCTTCTTGGGACTGACTATGGCTACACCTTC

j_gene: TRBJ2-7
v_gene: TRBV3-1/TRBV3-2
d_gene: .
abundance: .
CDR3aa: CASSQTRNEQYF
CDR3nt: TGTGCCAGCAGCCAGACTCGGAACGAGCAGTACTTC

j_gene: TRBJ1-1
v_gene: TRBV9
d_gene: .
abundance: .
CDR3aa: CASSDNSGRNTEAFF
CDR3nt: TGTGCCAGCAGCGACAACAGCGGACGGAACACTGAAGCTTTCTTT

j_gene: TRBJ1-1
v_gene: TRBV2
d_gene: .
abundance: once
CDR3aa: CASRLRQPQATEAFF
CDR3nt: TGTGCCAGCAGACTGCGACAGCCCCAGGCCACTGAAGCTTTCTTT

j_gene: TRBJ1-2
v_gene: TRBV6-5
d_gene: .
abundance: .
CDR3aa: CASSLGRNYGYTF
CDR3nt: TGTGCCAGCAGCCTCGGGAGGAACTATGGCTACACCTTC

j_gene: TRBJ2-1
v_gene: TRBV24-1
d_gene: .
abundance: .
CDR3aa: CATSVGGSSYNEQFF
CDR3nt: TGTGCCACCAGTGTCGGGGGTAGCTCCTACAATGAGCAGTTCTTC

j_gene: TRBJ2-7
v_gene: TRBV6-6
d_gene: .
abundance: few
CDR3aa: CASSSGGYEQYF
CDR3nt: TGTGCCAGCAGTTCAGGAGGTTACGAGCAGTACTTC

j_gene: TRBJ2-7
v_gene: TRBV5-1
d_gene: .
abundance: .
CDR3aa: CASSLAGESYEQYF
CDR3nt: TGCGCCAGCAGCTTGGCCGGAGAGTCCTACGAGCAGTACTTC

j_gene: TRBJ1-2
v_gene: TRBV7-3
d_gene: TRBD1
abundance: .
CDR3aa: CASSLGPGQGFNYGYTF
CDR3nt: TGTGCCAGCAGCTTGGGGCCGGGACAGGGGTTTAACTATGGCTACACCTTC

j_gene: TRBJ2-1
v_gene: TRBV24-1
d_gene: .
abundance: .
CDR3aa: CATSDSQGENSQFYNEQFF
CDR3nt: TGTGCCACCAGTGATTCACAGGGTGAGAACAGTCAGTTCTACAATGAGCAGTTCTTC

j_gene: TRBJ1-2
v_gene: TRBV2
d_gene: TRBD1
abundance: .
CDR3aa: CASSDRGLSGSYTF
CDR3nt: TGTGCCAGCAGTGACAGGGGGCTATCGGGAAGCTACACCTTC

j_gene: TRBJ1-3
v_gene: TRBV5-6
d_gene: .
abundance: .
CDR3aa: CASSLFFAAGNTIYF
CDR3nt: TGTGCCAGCAGCTTATTTTTCGCGGCGGGAAACACCATATATTTT

j_gene: TRBJ1-6
v_gene: TRBV6-7
d_gene: .
abundance: .
CDR3aa: CASSYDPFREGNSPLHF
CDR3nt: TGTGCCAGCAGTTACGACCCCTTCAGGGAAGGGAATTCACCCCTCCACTTT

j_gene: TRBJ1-2
v_gene: TRBV5-1
d_gene: TRBD1
abundance: few
CDR3aa: CASSSGTGGDGYTF
CDR3nt: TGCGCCAGCAGCTCCGGGACAGGGGGCGATGGCTACACCTTC

j_gene: TRBJ1-1
v_gene: TRBV28
d_gene: TRBD1
abundance: .
CDR3aa: CASSLSDRGTEAFF
CDR3nt: TGTGCCAGCAGTTTATCAGACAGGGGCACTGAAGCTTTCTTT

j_gene: TRBJ1-2
v_gene: TRBV6-5
d_gene: .
abundance: .
CDR3aa: CASSYTPWSRNYGYTF
CDR3nt: TGTGCCAGCAGTTACACCCCGTGGTCGCGTAACTATGGCTACACCTTC

j_gene: TRBJ1-2
v_gene: TRBV27
d_gene: TRBD1
abundance: .
CDR3aa: CASSWGRDRDGYTF
CDR3nt: TGTGCCAGCAGTTGGGGGCGAGACAGGGATGGCTACACCTTC

j_gene: TRBJ1-2
v_gene: TRBV5-6
d_gene: .
abundance: once
CDR3aa: CASSLYRVLDYGYTF
CDR3nt: TGTGCCAGCAGCCTATACAGGGTGTTGGACTATGGCTACACCTTC

j_gene: TRBJ2-5
v_gene: TRBV5-1
d_gene: TRBD2
abundance: .
CDR3aa: CASSLGLAAQETQYF
CDR3nt: TGCGCCAGCAGCTTGGGACTAGCGGCTCAAGAGACCCAGTACTTC

j_gene: TRBJ2-7
v_gene: TRBV5-5
d_gene: TRBD1
abundance: few
CDR3aa: CASSLDRGEYYEQYF
CDR3nt: TGTGCCAGCAGCTTAGACAGGGGGGAATACTACGAGCAGTACTTC

j_gene: TRBJ1-1
v_gene: TRBV28
d_gene: .
abundance: .
CDR3aa: CASSFGTTNTEAFF
CDR3nt: TGTGCCAGCAGTTTTGGGACAACGAACACTGAAGCTTTCTTT

j_gene: TRBJ1-2
v_gene: TRBV5-5
d_gene: .
abundance: .
CDR3aa: CASSLGTVYNYGYTF
CDR3nt: TGTGCCAGCAGCTTGGGGACAGTGTATAACTATGGCTACACCTTC

j_gene: TRBJ2-5
v_gene: TRBV5-1
d_gene: TRBD1
abundance: .
CDR3aa: CASSSTGGREETQYF
CDR3nt: TGCGCCAGCAGCTCGACAGGGGGCAGAGAAGAGACCCAGTACTTC

j_gene: TRBJ1-3
v_gene: TRBV2
d_gene: .
abundance: .
CDR3aa: CASRFYGNTIYF
CDR3nt: TGTGCCAGCAGGTTCTATGGAAACACCATATATTTT

j_gene: TRBJ2-2
v_gene: TRBV30
d_gene: .
abundance: few
CDR3aa: CAGGYSGELFF
CDR3nt: TGTGCCGGAGGTTATTCCGGGGAGCTGTTTTTT

j_gene: TRBJ1-5
v_gene: TRBV30
d_gene: .
abundance: .
CDR3aa: CAWSVRAGSGNQPQHF
CDR3nt: TGTGCCTGGAGTGTACGAGCGGGTTCCGGGAATCAGCCCCAGCATTTT

j_gene: TRBJ2-1
v_gene: TRBV7-3
d_gene: .
abundance: .
CDR3aa: CASSLTSSYNEQFF
CDR3nt: TGTGCCAGCAGCTTGACTAGTTCCTACAATGAGCAGTTCTTC

j_gene: TRBJ1-3
v_gene: TRBV12-3/TRBV12-4
d_gene: .
abundance: .
CDR3aa: CASSEGTGNTIYF
CDR3nt: TGTGCCAGCAGTGAGGGAACTGGAAACACCATATATTTT

j_gene: TRBJ1-3
v_gene: TRBV27
d_gene: TRBD1
abundance: few
CDR3aa: CASRRTGGGWGNTIYF
CDR3nt: TGTGCCAGCAGAAGGACAGGGGGCGGATGGGGAAACACCATATATTTT

j_gene: TRBJ2-5
v_gene: TRBV5-1
d_gene: .
abundance: once
CDR3aa: CASSFDRPETQYF
CDR3nt: TGCGCCAGCAGCTTCGACAGGCCAGAGACCCAGTACTTC

j_gene: TRBJ1-1
v_gene: TRBV4-1
d_gene: .
abundance: .
CDR3aa: CASSQGAGGGSEAFF
CDR3nt: TGCGCCAGCAGCCAAGGGGCCGGTGGTGGCTCTGAAGCTTTCTTT

j_gene: TRBJ1-2
v_gene: TRBV5-1
d_gene: .
abundance: .
CDR3aa: CASGVGQPRGYTF
CDR3nt: TGCGCCAGCGGAGTGGGGCAACCTAGGGGCTACACCTTC

j_gene: TRBJ1-4
v_gene: TRBV30
d_gene: .
abundance: .
CDR3aa: CAWSPSEKLFF
CDR3nt: TGTGCCTGGAGTCCGAGTGAAAAACTGTTTTTT

j_gene: TRBJ1-3
v_gene: TRBV7-9
d_gene: .
abundance: .
CDR3aa: CASSLEGRGFPGNTIYF
CDR3nt: TGTGCCAGCAGCTTAGAGGGCAGGGGCTTTCCTGGAAACACCATATATTTT

j_gene: TRBJ1-1
v_gene: TRBV19
d_gene: .
abundance: .
CDR3aa: CASSTLDSREAFF
CDR3nt: TGTGCCAGTAGTACTTTAGACAGTCGTGAAGCTTTCTTT

j_gene: TRBJ2-5
v_gene: TRBV7-3
d_gene: TRBD2
abundance: once
CDR3aa: CASSPRLAGGPDQETQYF
CDR3nt: TGTGCCAGCAGCCCAAGACTAGCGGGGGGGCCGGATCAAGAGACCCAGTACTTC

j_gene: TRBJ2-1
v_gene: TRBV10-3
d_gene: TRBD2
abundance: .
CDR3aa: CAGNSGGRDNEQFF
CDR3nt: TGTGCCGGTAATAGCGGGGGACGAGACAATGAGCAGTTCTTC

j_gene: TRBJ1-1
v_gene: TRBV6-1
d_gene: .
abundance: .
CDR3aa: CASSENRGWRTEAFF
CDR3nt: TGTGCCAGCAGTGAAAATAGGGGTTGGCGCACTGAAGCTTTCTTT

j_gene: TRBJ2-5
v_gene: TRBV3-1/TRBV3-2
d_gene: TRBD2
abundance: .
CDR3aa: CASSHGRRGGQETQYF
CDR3nt: TGTGCCAGCAGCCATGGGAGGCGGGGGGGCCAAGAGACCCAGTACTTC

j_gene: TRBJ1-2
v_gene: TRBV9
d_gene: .
abundance: .
CDR3aa: CASSVGSQANYGYTF
CDR3nt: TGTGCCAGCAGCGTAGGTTCCCAGGCTAACTATGGCTACACCTTC

j_gene: TRBJ1-1
v_gene: TRBV5-1
d_gene: .
abundance: .
CDR3aa: CASSPAGGDNTEAFF
CDR3nt: TGCGCCAGCAGCCCGGCGGGGGGGGATAACACTGAAGCTTTCTTT

j_gene: TRBJ1-1
v_gene: TRBV5-8
d_gene: TRBD1
abundance: .
CDR3aa: CASSPGTVNTEAFF
CDR3nt: TGTGCCAGCAGCCCCGGGACAGTGAACACTGAAGCTTTCTTT

j_gene: TRBJ2-1
v_gene: TRBV9
d_gene: .
abundance: once
CDR3aa: CASSPRQEYNEQFF
CDR3nt: TGTGCCAGCAGCCCAAGACAGGAGTACAATGAGCAGTTCTTC

j_gene: TRBJ1-6
v_gene: TRBV30
d_gene: TRBD1
abundance: .
CDR3aa: CAGTTGGNSPLHF
CDR3nt: TGTGCCGGGACTACAGGGGGCAATTCACCCCTCCACTTT